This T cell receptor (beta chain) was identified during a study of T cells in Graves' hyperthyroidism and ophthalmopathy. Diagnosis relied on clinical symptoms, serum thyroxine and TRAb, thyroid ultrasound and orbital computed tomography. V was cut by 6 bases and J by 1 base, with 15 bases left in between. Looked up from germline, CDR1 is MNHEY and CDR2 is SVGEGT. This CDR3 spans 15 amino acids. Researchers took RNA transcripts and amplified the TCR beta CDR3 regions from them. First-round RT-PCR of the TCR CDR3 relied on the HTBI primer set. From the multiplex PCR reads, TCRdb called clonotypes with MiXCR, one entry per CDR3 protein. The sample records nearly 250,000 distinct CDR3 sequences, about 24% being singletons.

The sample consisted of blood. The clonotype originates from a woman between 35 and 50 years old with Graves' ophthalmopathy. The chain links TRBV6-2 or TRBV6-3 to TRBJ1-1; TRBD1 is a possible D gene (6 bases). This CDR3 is CASRTTGIGNTEAFF. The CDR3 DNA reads TGTGCCAGCAGAACCACAGGGATAGGGAACACTGAAGCTTTCTTT.